The T cell receptor beta chain described here comes from a study of cytomegalovirus exposure and HLA in healthy donors. The study's findings and limits: Later analysis identified around 15,000 TCR beta sequences associated with HLA alleles, using a false discovery rate threshold of 0.05. Donors were assumed by presence/absence analyses to have roughly uniform sequencing depth.

The CDR3 length is 11 residues. Deletions cut 5 bases from V and 3 bases from J, with 4 bases between. The germline V gene encodes CDR1 SGHAT and CDR2 FQNNGV. In this sample, this clone turned up once. Its matching antigen is unknown. The PCR contained 60 Vbeta and 13 Jbeta primers. Original analysis: An analysis that came later counted 80 million or so unique TCR beta chains, 9 million to 12 million shared. Profiling relied on immunoSEQ multiplex PCR, and the TCRdb table lists in-frame clones only, not all of them. The V and J calls and clone size were taken over from that table, and D and trimming were inferred from the DNA. The sample consists of 200,000 to 250,000 clones, approximately 84% of them appearing once.

This clonotype was obtained from a woman in her 40s in good health and CMV-seronegative. This chain connects TRBV11-2 to TRBJ1-1; D gene unclear. Sequencing was done on a sample of PBMCs. The CDR3 nucleotides are TGTGCCAGCAGCCCCTACACTGAAGCTTTCTTT. The encoded protein is CASSPYTEAFF.